Listed below are T cell receptor beta chains from one sample, sequenced in a study of cytomegalovirus exposure and HLA in healthy donors. Here immunoSEQ multiplex PCR was the method, and the copy in TCRdb shows in-frame clones only, minus some. The repertoire consists of 150,000 to 180,000 clones, with 65% to 80% occurring once and the leading ten covering around 4.1%. Sequences were obtained from PBMCs. All receptors come from a woman between 40 and 55 years old in good health and CMV-seronegative. The CDR3 runs from the conserved cysteine through the conserved F or W. Each record gives: D gene, V gene, J gene, clone size, CDR3 DNA, CDR3 protein. The D gene is left open where the match is weak. Rows may omit the clone size; those that give it use once, few, many or a size class.

D gene: -
V gene: TRBV19
J gene: TRBJ1-5
clone size: -
CDR3 DNA: TGTGCCAGTAGTATATTTGCGGGAGAGGGAGGCAATCAGCCCCAGCATTTT
CDR3 protein: CASSIFAGEGGNQPQHF

D gene: TRBD1
V gene: TRBV19
J gene: TRBJ2-7
clone size: -
CDR3 DNA: TGTGCCAGTAGCCCTACAGGGGCCTACGAGCAGTACTTC
CDR3 protein: CASSPTGAYEQYF

D gene: TRBD1
V gene: TRBV6-5
J gene: TRBJ1-2
clone size: -
CDR3 DNA: TGTGCCAGCAGGGGGACAGGGCCCCTCTCCTATGGCTACACCTTC
CDR3 protein: CASRGTGPLSYGYTF

D gene: -
V gene: TRBV11-2
J gene: TRBJ2-7
clone size: once
CDR3 DNA: TGTGCCAGCAGCCCCTCTCAGGGGATCTACGAGCAGTACTTC
CDR3 protein: CASSPSQGIYEQYF

D gene: -
V gene: TRBV4-1
J gene: TRBJ1-4
clone size: -
CDR3 DNA: TGCGCCAGCAGCCGGGTCCTAGCTACAAATGAAAAACTGTTTTTT
CDR3 protein: CASSRVLATNEKLFF

D gene: -
V gene: TRBV5-1
J gene: TRBJ1-4
clone size: -
CDR3 DNA: TGCGCCAGCAGCCTGGGACACTTTAATGAAAAACTGTTTTTT
CDR3 protein: CASSLGHFNEKLFF

D gene: -
V gene: TRBV11-3
J gene: TRBJ1-1
clone size: few
CDR3 DNA: TGTGCCAGCAGCTTAGGGCAGGGGCCGGCTGAAGCTTTCTTT
CDR3 protein: CASSLGQGPAEAFF

D gene: TRBD2
V gene: TRBV9
J gene: TRBJ2-3
clone size: -
CDR3 DNA: TGTGCCAGCAGTAGCGGGATGGCGCAGTATTTT
CDR3 protein: CASSSGMAQYF

D gene: TRBD1
V gene: TRBV7-9
J gene: TRBJ1-2
clone size: once
CDR3 DNA: TGTGCCAGCAGCCCGGGACAGGGAGGCTTC
CDR3 protein: CASSPGQGGF

D gene: TRBD2
V gene: TRBV27
J gene: TRBJ2-3
clone size: -
CDR3 DNA: TGTGCCAGCAGGGACGGACTAGCGGTAACCACAGATACGCAGTATTTT
CDR3 protein: CASRDGLAVTTDTQYF

D gene: TRBD1
V gene: TRBV28
J gene: TRBJ2-5
clone size: few
CDR3 DNA: TGTGCCAGCAGTCGGGACAGCCTTGGGCCCCAGTACTTC
CDR3 protein: CASSRDSLGPQYF

D gene: TRBD1
V gene: TRBV5-1
J gene: TRBJ1-3
clone size: -
CDR3 DNA: TGCGCCAGCAGCCCGGGACAGGAAGGAAACACCATATATTTT
CDR3 protein: CASSPGQEGNTIYF

D gene: TRBD1
V gene: TRBV10-3
J gene: TRBJ2-7
clone size: -
CDR3 DNA: TGTGCCATCAGTGAGGGGCCTGGACGACAGGGGGCCTACGAGCAGTACTTC
CDR3 protein: CAISEGPGRQGAYEQYF

D gene: -
V gene: TRBV28
J gene: TRBJ2-7
clone size: -
CDR3 DNA: TGTGCCAGCAGTTTGAGTGGTGTAGGGAGACTCTACGAGCAGTACTTC
CDR3 protein: CASSLSGVGRLYEQYF

D gene: TRBD1
V gene: TRBV4-1
J gene: TRBJ1-4
clone size: once
CDR3 DNA: TGCGCCAGCAGCCCGGGACAGGGGGCCGCTAATGAAAAACTGTTTTTT
CDR3 protein: CASSPGQGAANEKLFF

D gene: TRBD2
V gene: TRBV28
J gene: TRBJ2-7
clone size: -
CDR3 DNA: TGTGCCAGCAGAGTAGCGGGAGAGGGGAGCGAGCAGTACTTC
CDR3 protein: CASRVAGEGSEQYF

D gene: -
V gene: TRBV30
J gene: TRBJ2-7
clone size: -
CDR3 DNA: TGTGCCTGGAGTGGGACTTCACAGTACTTC
CDR3 protein: CAWSGTSQYF

D gene: TRBD1
V gene: TRBV11-2
J gene: TRBJ2-5
clone size: once
CDR3 DNA: TGTGCCAGCAGCTCCTGGGACAGGGGAGGGTTCGGAGAGACCCAGTACTTC
CDR3 protein: CASSSWDRGGFGETQYF

D gene: -
V gene: TRBV21-1
J gene: TRBJ2-7
clone size: -
CDR3 DNA: TGTGCCAGCAGTCCCAAGTTCCTATCTACCTACGAGCAGTACTTC
CDR3 protein: CASSPKFLSTYEQYF

D gene: TRBD2
V gene: TRBV4-1
J gene: TRBJ2-1
clone size: -
CDR3 DNA: TGCGCCAGCAGCCAAGTCGGGGGGGTTCTCTCCTACAATGAGCAGTTCTTC
CDR3 protein: CASSQVGGVLSYNEQFF

D gene: -
V gene: TRBV7-9
J gene: TRBJ2-7
clone size: -
CDR3 DNA: TGTGCCAGCAGCTTTGTCACTTCCTACGAGCAGTACTTC
CDR3 protein: CASSFVTSYEQYF

D gene: -
V gene: TRBV19
J gene: TRBJ1-1
clone size: -
CDR3 DNA: TGTGCCAGTAGTACCTCAGGCACTGAAGCTTTCTTT
CDR3 protein: CASSTSGTEAFF

D gene: TRBD1
V gene: TRBV19
J gene: TRBJ1-6
clone size: -
CDR3 DNA: TGTGCCAGTAGTAGCCGGGACAGGGATCGATCACCCCTCCACTTT
CDR3 protein: CASSSRDRDRSPLHF

D gene: TRBD1
V gene: TRBV27
J gene: TRBJ2-7
clone size: once
CDR3 DNA: TGTGCCAGCAGTCGGGACAGGGGGTACGAGCAGTACTTC
CDR3 protein: CASSRDRGYEQYF

D gene: TRBD1
V gene: TRBV2
J gene: TRBJ1-1
clone size: -
CDR3 DNA: TGTGCCAGCAGTGAAGCGCTAAGGGACAGGGGTACTGAAGCTTTCTTT
CDR3 protein: CASSEALRDRGTEAFF

D gene: -
V gene: TRBV27
J gene: TRBJ2-7
clone size: -
CDR3 DNA: TGTGCCAGCAGTCCTAAGCGGAGCTCCTACGAGCAGTACTTC
CDR3 protein: CASSPKRSSYEQYF

D gene: -
V gene: TRBV2
J gene: TRBJ1-2
clone size: once
CDR3 DNA: TGTGCCAGCCTATCGCGGGGTAGTATCCGTATAGAGGGTGGCTACACCTTC
CDR3 protein: CASLSRGSIRIEGGYTF

D gene: TRBD1
V gene: TRBV6-5
J gene: TRBJ1-5
clone size: -
CDR3 DNA: TGTGCCAGCAGTAAAACAGGGGCGGGCAATCAGCCCCAGCATTTT
CDR3 protein: CASSKTGAGNQPQHF

D gene: TRBD2
V gene: TRBV5-1
J gene: TRBJ2-5
clone size: -
CDR3 DNA: TGCGCCAGCAGCACGGATAGCGGGAGGGCAGAGACCCAGTACTTC
CDR3 protein: CASSTDSGRAETQYF

D gene: -
V gene: TRBV5-4
J gene: TRBJ2-7
clone size: -
CDR3 DNA: TGTGCCAGCAGCTTGGGCGGGCCCTGGAGTTACGAGCAGTACTTC
CDR3 protein: CASSLGGPWSYEQYF

D gene: -
V gene: TRBV29-1
J gene: TRBJ1-1
clone size: -
CDR3 DNA: TGCAGCGTCTACAGGGAGTCGAACACTGAAGCTTTCTTT
CDR3 protein: CSVYRESNTEAFF

D gene: TRBD1
V gene: TRBV13
J gene: TRBJ1-2
clone size: -
CDR3 DNA: TGTGCCAGCAGTCGGGACAGGGGCAATGGCTACGCCTTC
CDR3 protein: CASSRDRGNGYAF

D gene: TRBD2
V gene: TRBV5-1
J gene: TRBJ2-1
clone size: -
CDR3 DNA: TGCGCCAGCTTCGGGGGGAGCCCGCCCAATGAGCAGTTCTTC
CDR3 protein: CASFGGSPPNEQFF

D gene: -
V gene: TRBV6-1
J gene: TRBJ2-1
clone size: -
CDR3 DNA: TGTGCCAGCAGTGAAGCAGGAGGGCCAGTCCGCAATGAGCAGTTCTTC
CDR3 protein: CASSEAGGPVRNEQFF

D gene: -
V gene: TRBV7-9
J gene: TRBJ2-7
clone size: -
CDR3 DNA: TGTGCCAGCAGCGGAAACCTATTTACCAATGACAGGTTAGCCTACGAGCAGTACTTC
CDR3 protein: CASSGNLFTNDRLAYEQYF

D gene: TRBD2
V gene: TRBV7-2
J gene: TRBJ2-3
clone size: -
CDR3 DNA: TGTGCCAGCAGCCCTGGGATAGCGGGGACTAGCACAGATACGCAGTATTTT
CDR3 protein: CASSPGIAGTSTDTQYF

D gene: -
V gene: TRBV25-1
J gene: TRBJ2-7
clone size: -
CDR3 DNA: TGTGCCAGCAGTGACAGCCAGGCCTACGAGCAGTACTTC
CDR3 protein: CASSDSQAYEQYF

D gene: TRBD2
V gene: TRBV11-3
J gene: TRBJ2-5
clone size: -
CDR3 DNA: TGTGCCAGCAGCTTAATTCGGACTAGCGGAGAGACCCAGTACTTC
CDR3 protein: CASSLIRTSGETQYF

D gene: TRBD2
V gene: TRBV6-5
J gene: TRBJ2-2
clone size: -
CDR3 DNA: TGTGCCAGCAGGGCAAGCGGGGGGCGGGGGGAGCTGTTTTTT
CDR3 protein: CASRASGGRGELFF

D gene: TRBD1
V gene: TRBV11-1
J gene: TRBJ1-1
clone size: -
CDR3 DNA: TGTGCCAGCAGCCGACAGGGGATAACTGAAGCTTTCTTT
CDR3 protein: CASSRQGITEAFF

D gene: -
V gene: TRBV5-1
J gene: TRBJ2-4
clone size: -
CDR3 DNA: TGCGCCAGCAGCTACGGACTTCTTCCAGACGAGGGAGCCAAAAACATTCAGTACTTC
CDR3 protein: CASSYGLLPDEGAKNIQYF

D gene: TRBD1
V gene: TRBV2
J gene: TRBJ1-1
clone size: -
CDR3 DNA: TGTGCCAGCAGTGAAGCGCCAGGGGGCACTGAAGCTTTCTTT
CDR3 protein: CASSEAPGGTEAFF

D gene: TRBD1
V gene: TRBV19
J gene: TRBJ2-1
clone size: -
CDR3 DNA: TGTGCCAGTAGCGATGATGACAGGGAACGCACACAGTTCTTC
CDR3 protein: CASSDDDRERTQFF

D gene: TRBD1
V gene: TRBV10-2
J gene: TRBJ2-7
clone size: -
CDR3 DNA: TGCGCCAGCAGCCTGACAGGGAGCTCCTACGAGCAGTACTTC
CDR3 protein: CASSLTGSSYEQYF

D gene: -
V gene: TRBV29-1
J gene: TRBJ2-6
clone size: -
CDR3 DNA: TGCAGCGTTGAAGATCTGGGGAGGCAAGCCAACGTCCTGACTTTC
CDR3 protein: CSVEDLGRQANVLTF